One sample yielded the 29 T cell receptor beta chains listed below, sequenced in a study of regulatory T cells in long-lasting Graves disease. Combining iRepertoire HTBI primers with Arm-PCR of CDR3 regions, the authors built TCR beta libraries. Each CDR3 protein is one row after TCRdb ran MiXCR on the multiplex PCR reads. The data hold over 450,000 distinct CDR3 sequences, with approximately 21% observed a single time. Time point of the sample: persistent/refractory GD, antithyroid drugs over 5 years with positive TRAb. The authors made the TCR library using RNA they extracted from PBMCs. Material: peripheral blood mononuclear cells (PBMCs), obtained when the disease was refractory, from a patient treated with antithyroid drugs. The receptors stem from a female donor with Graves disease.

In this sample, this clonotype turned up many times. The V gene is TRBV7-9, the J gene TRBJ1-2, with 8 bases lining up with TRBD1. Germline V gene lookup returns CDR1 SEHNR and CDR2 FQNEAQ (reference sequence). This CDR3 is 16 amino acids long. The trim removed 5 bases at V and 6 bases at J, leaving 14 bases unmatched. Written as DNA, the CDR3 is TGTGCCAGCAGCCTTATCAGGGGGCGGCAGAATGATGGCTACACCTTC. Encoded protein: CASSLIRGRQNDGYTF.

At least ten counts were recorded for this clonotype. This chain links TRBV6-1 with TRBJ1-5, with D unclear. Germline V gene lookup returns CDR1 MNHNS and CDR2 SASEGT. This CDR3 contains 13 residues. Trimming removed 6 bases at V and 0 bases at J, with 6 bases between. CDR3 DNA sequence: TGTGCCAGCAGATACGATAGCAATCAGCCCCAGCATTTT. Amino acids: CASRYDSNQPQHF.

The rearrangement joins TRBV7-8 to TRBJ1-2; TRBD1 is a possible D gene (6 bases). Trimming took off 5 bases at V and 4 bases at J, with 29 bases between the two ends. Germline loops: CDR1 SGHVS, CDR2 FQNEAQ. This CDR3 comprises 19 residues. CDR3 in amino acids: CASSPVGGQRFLVGYGYTF. DNA for the CDR3: TGTGCCAGCAGCCCTGTGGGGGGGCAGCGATTTCTCGTGGGCTATGGCTACACCTTC. Full variable domain (outside the CDR3, taken from reference TRBV7-8 and TRBJ1-2): GAGVSQSPRYKVAKRGQDVALRCDPISGHVSLFWYQQALGQGPEFLTYFQNEAQLDKSGLPSDRFFAERPEGSVSTLKIQRTQQEDSAVYLCASSPVGGQRFLVGYGYTFGSGTRLTVV.

In regard to this clonotype: One base away lies a much larger clone, so this may be a sequencing read error. The chain combines TRBV28 with TRBJ2-7, with D tentatively TRBD1 (5 bases). Trimming took off 7 bases at V and 2 bases at J, with 15 bases between the two ends. CDR3 length: 14 amino acids. The V gene's germline CDR1 is MDHEN and CDR2 SYDVKM. The CDR3 region is CASNFGREAYEQYF. Written as DNA, the CDR3 is TGTGCCAGCAATTTTGGCAGGGAAGCCTACGAGCAGTACTTC.

In this sample, this clonotype turned up many times. V gene TRBV7-2 combines with J gene TRBJ2-5; D gene uncertain. This CDR3 spans 12 amino acids. V was clipped by 1 base and J by 5 bases, with 5 bases between them. Germline loops: CDR1 SGHTA, CDR2 FQGNSA. CDR3 loop: CASSLEPETQYF. Here the CDR3 DNA reads TGTGCCAGCAGCTTAGAACCGGAGACCCAGTACTTC.

This clonotype was observed at least ten times. V usage is TRBV6-5 and J usage is TRBJ1-5; 7 bases agree with TRBD1. Germline loops: CDR1 MNHEY, CDR2 SVGAGI. V shed 1 base, J shed 5 bases, and the junction held 11 bases outside the gene matches. This CDR3 has 17 residues. The CDR3 DNA follows: TGTGCCAGCAGTTACTTTGCTGTTGAGGGGGCCCATCAGCCCCAGCATTTT. Its translation: CASSYFAVEGAHQPQHF.

This clonotype has at least ten counts. The V and J genes are TRBV24-1 and TRBJ2-7; 13 positions match TRBD2. The CDR3 length is 15 residues. Germline-derived CDR1 and CDR2 are KGHDR and SFDVKD. V was pared by 3 bases and J by 6 bases, with 4 bases of the junction left unmatched. The CDR3 coding sequence is TGTGCCACCAGTGATCCCGGGACTAGCGGGACCGAGCAGTACTTC. It encodes CATSDPGTSGTEQYF.

The chain recombines TRBV18 with TRBJ1-5; D ambiguous. V dropped 8 bases and J dropped 2 bases, with 7 bases sitting between them. In germline, CDR1 is KGHSH, CDR2 LQKENI. This CDR3 spans 12 amino acids. For the CDR3, the DNA is TGTGCCAGCCATGAGGGCAATCAGCCCCAGCATTTT. Amino acid sequence: CASHEGNQPQHF.

In its sample, this clonotype was seen a few times. The chain uses TRBV20-1 and TRBJ2-6; TRBD1 matches 7 bases. Germline trimming cut 4 bases from V and 0 bases from J; bases unmatched to any gene: 9. Germline loops: CDR1 DFQATT, CDR2 SNEGSKA (reference sequence). CDR3 length: 17 amino acids. The CDR3 DNA sequence: TGCAGTGCTAAAACCGGGACAGCAAACTCTGGGGCCAACGTCCTGACTTTC. Translating it yields CSAKTGTANSGANVLTF.

This clonotype has more than one count but fewer than ten. The V gene is TRBV27, the J gene TRBJ1-4, with 12 positions matching TRBD1. The CDR3 is made up of 16 amino acids. CDR1 and CDR2 (germline): MNHEY, SMNVEV (reference sequence). The V and J ends lost 1 base and 11 bases, in that order; junction bases with no gene match: 8. The CDR3 is CASSLLWDRGPKKLFF. Written as DNA, the CDR3 is TGTGCCAGCAGTTTATTATGGGACAGGGGGCCAAAGAAACTGTTTTTT. Full variable domain (rest looked up from reference TRBV27 and TRBJ1-4): EAQVTQNPRYLITVTGKKLTVTCSQNMNHEYMSWYRQDPGLGLRQIYYSMNVEVTDKGDVPEGYKVSRKEKRNFPLILESPSPNQTSLYFCASSLLWDRGPKKLFFGSGTQLSVL.

The CDR3 DNA follows: TGTGCCAGCAGTTACAGGGGGCGATACAATGAGCAGTTCTTC. Residues: CASSYRGRYNEQFF. The chain has TRBV28 and TRBJ2-1, with 9 bases identical to TRBD1. Trimming removed 4 bases from V and 4 bases from J; junction bases left unmatched: 2. Germline values: CDR1 MDHEN, CDR2 SYDVKM. The CDR3 loop spans 14 amino acids.

The chain employs TRBV27 and TRBJ1-2; a possible D gene is TRBD1 (5 bases). The CDR3 is 18 residues long. Germline V gene lookup returns CDR1 MNHEY and CDR2 SMNVEV (reference sequence). The V end lost 5 bases, the J end lost 5 bases, and 27 bases lay between the germline ends. The CDR3 spells CASSPLSVLGVPEYGYTF. The CDR3 nucleotides read TGTGCCAGCAGTCCCCTTTCCGTTTTGGGGGTGCCAGAATATGGCTACACCTTC.

This clonotype was seen ten or more times. This chain uses TRBV27 with TRBJ1-4, with a weak D call TRBD1 (6 bases). Germline lookup yields CDR1 MNHEY and CDR2 SMNVEV (reference sequence). The CDR3 spans 15 residues. V gave up 5 bases and J gave up 6 bases, with 16 bases separating them. CDR3 DNA sequence: TGTGCCAGCAGTCATCCAGGGGAGTTTGATGAAAAACTGTTTTTT. It specifies CASSHPGEFDEKLFF.

This clonotype was observed many times. The V and J genes are TRBV27 and TRBJ2-2; D not certain. The V end lost 8 bases, the J end lost 2 bases, and 9 bases lay between the germline ends. The CDR3 covers 13 residues. From germline, CDR1 is MNHEY and CDR2 SMNVEV (reference sequence). The CDR3, as DNA: TGTGCCAGCGGGCCCCTAAACACCGGGGAGCTGTTTTTT. It specifies CASGPLNTGELFF.

This clonotype was recorded many times. The chain uses TRBV28 and TRBJ2-7; the D is unclear. Germline loops: CDR1 MDHEN, CDR2 SYDVKM. The ends were cut back, 5 bases at V and 6 bases at J, with 11 bases in the middle. There are 12 residues in the CDR3. The CDR3 here is CASSGPTGEQYF. CDR3 coding DNA: TGTGCCAGCAGTGGGCCTACCGGCGAGCAGTACTTC.

A few counts support this clonotype. V gene TRBV11-2 combines with J gene TRBJ2-5, with D possibly being TRBD2 (6 bases). The CDR3 length is 15 residues. Germline CDR1 SGHAT, CDR2 FQNNGV. The germline V and J ends were trimmed by 4 bases and 2 bases, with 14 bases remaining between them. Written as DNA, the CDR3 is TGTGCCAGCAGCTCCCATCTAGCGTCACAAGAGACCCAGTACTTC. Translated: CASSSHLASQETQYF.

The V gene is TRBV20-1, the J gene TRBJ2-2; TRBD2 matches 13 bases. The V gene end was trimmed by 5 bases and the J gene end by 4 bases; junction bases not matched to a gene: 19. Germline values: CDR1 DFQATT, CDR2 SNEGSKA (reference sequence). This CDR3 is 20 amino acids long. The CDR3 here is CSACRASQLAGGSCTGELFF. The CDR3 DNA is TGCAGTGCTTGCAGGGCTAGTCAACTAGCGGGAGGGTCATGCACCGGGGAGCTGTTTTTT.

This clonotype was seen a handful of times. This chain connects TRBV9 to TRBJ2-7, with D possibly being TRBD1 or TRBD2 (6 bases each). CDR1 and CDR2 (germline): SGDLS, YYNGEE. V lost 3 bases to trimming and J lost 7 bases, with 26 bases between them. The CDR3 length is 17 residues. CDR3 region: CASSAGPLGGTQGEQYF. The CDR3 DNA reads TGTGCCAGCAGCGCAGGGCCCTTAGGGGGGACCCAGGGGGAGCAGTACTTC.

The chain carries TRBV4-1 and TRBJ1-1; TRBD1 matches 8 bases. Trimming cost V 1 base and J 3 bases; bases outside gene matches: 4. In germline, CDR1 is MGHRA, CDR2 YSYEKL. The CDR3 consists of 15 residues. The CDR3 reads CASSQGGQVYTEAFF. The DNA of the CDR3 is TGCGCCAGCAGCCAAGGGGGACAGGTGTACACTGAAGCTTTCTTT.

The sample holds many counts of this clonotype. This chain links TRBV19 with TRBJ1-5; no clear D gene. Between the trimmed V and J ends, which lost 3 bases and 6 bases, there was a span of 9 bases. There are 13 residues in the CDR3. The germline V gene encodes CDR1 LNHDA and CDR2 SQIVND (reference sequence). CDR3 coding DNA: TGTGCCAGTAGTATCGGGGTGCCTCAGCCCCAGCATTTT. It encodes CASSIGVPQPQHF.

This clonotype was detected many times. The gene calls are TRBV28 and TRBJ1-2; possible D gene TRBD1, 5 bases. CDR3 length: 11 residues. Germline V lookup: CDR1 MDHEN, CDR2 SYDVKM. V gave up 11 bases and J gave up 7 bases, with 14 bases separating them. CDR3 region: CAGWGYSGYTF. CDR3 coding DNA: TGTGCCGGTTGGGGGTACAGTGGCTACACCTTC.

This chain uses TRBV19 with TRBJ1-6, with D possibly matching TRBD1 (5 bases). The CDR3 consists of 15 residues. V lost 9 bases to trimming and J lost 7 bases, with 19 bases between them. Germline CDR1 is LNHDA and CDR2 is SQIVND (reference sequence). CDR3 DNA: TGTGCCAGCGCGCAGGGAGTAGGGTTGAATTCACCCCTCCACTTT. This gives the protein CASAQGVGLNSPLHF. Full variable domain (missing parts from reference TRBV19 and TRBJ1-6): DGGITQSPKYLFRKEGQNVTLSCEQNLNHDAMYWYRQDPGQGLRLIYYSQIVNDFQKGDIAEGYSVSREKKESFPLTVTSAQKNPTAFYLCASAQGVGLNSPLHFGNGTRLTVT.

This clonotype was detected many times. DNA of the CDR3: TGTGCCAGCAGCCGACAGGGGGGAAACACCATATATTTT. Protein sequence: CASSRQGGNTIYF. This chain connects TRBV27 to TRBJ1-3; 8 bases line up with TRBD1. CDR3 length equals 13 residues. Germline CDR1 reads MNHEY; CDR2 reads SMNVEV (reference sequence). The ends lost 6 bases at V and 4 bases at J; junction bases unmatched: 2.

The CDR3 DNA sequence: TGTGCCTGGAGTCGGCGTCGTGACACCATATATTTT. Amino acids: CAWSRRRDTIYF. V gene TRBV30 combines with J gene TRBJ1-3; the D is unclear. The germline V gene has CDR1 GTSNPN and CDR2 SVGIG (reference sequence). There are 12 residues in the CDR3. With 2 bases removed from V and 8 bases from J, the gap between germline ends came to 10 bases. Filled out from reference TRBV30 and TRBJ1-3, the complete variable domain reads SQTIHQWPATLVQPVGSPLSLECTVEGTSNPNLYWYRQAAGRGLQLLFYSVGIGQISSEVPQNLSASRPQDRQFILSSKKLLLSDSGFYLCAWSRRRDTIYFGEGSWLTVV.

There are many counts of this clonotype. V usage is TRBV3-1 and J usage is TRBJ2-7; the D is unclear. The germline V gene has CDR1 LGHDT and CDR2 YNNKEL (reference sequence). V was cut by 1 base and J by 0 bases, with 10 bases left in between. The CDR3 is 15 residues long. The CDR3 DNA reads as TGTGCCAGCAGCCAAGCGGTACACAGCTCCTACGAGCAGTACTTC. Protein sequence: CASSQAVHSSYEQYF.

This clonotype was recorded at least ten times. V is TRBV12-3 or TRBV12-4 and J is TRBJ1-2; D is unclear. Trimming took 5 bases from V and 7 from J, leaving 17 bases between them. This CDR3 is 14 amino acids long. The DNA of the CDR3 is TGTGCCAGCAGTCCCCGGACGGGCGCCGTTGGCTACACCTTC. Protein sequence: CASSPRTGAVGYTF.

In its sample, this clonotype was seen many times. V is TRBV24-1 and J is TRBJ1-1; D might be TRBD1 (6 bases). Germline assignment: CDR1 KGHDR and CDR2 SFDVKD. The CDR3 runs to 13 residues. V gave up 10 bases and J gave up 0 bases, with 11 bases separating them. The DNA for the CDR3 is TGTGCCACAAGGGGGGCCATGAACACTGAAGCTTTCTTT. Translation: CATRGAMNTEAFF.

This clonotype was counted only a few times. The chain has TRBV20-1 and TRBJ2-7; D not certain. This CDR3 spans 11 amino acids. Trimming removed 7 bases at V and 5 bases at J, with 12 bases between. The germline V gene encodes CDR1 DFQATT and CDR2 SNEGSKA (reference sequence). The CDR3 reads CSGKYSHEQYF. CDR3 sequence (DNA): TGCAGTGGTAAATACAGCCACGAGCAGTACTTC.

This clonotype has ten or more counts. This sequence joins TRBV6-1 and TRBJ2-5, with TRBD1 matching over 7 bases. Germline CDR1 is MNHNS and CDR2 is SASEGT. The V segment lost 5 bases and the J segment 2 bases; nucleotides outside the gene matches: 5. The CDR3 contains 14 residues. The CDR3 DNA sequence: TGTGCCAGCAGTCAATTCAGGGGGCAAGAGACCCAGTACTTC. The encoded protein is CASSQFRGQETQYF.